This TCR beta chain was captured by sequencing in a study of blood T cell repertoires in COVID-19. J gave up 4 bases and V 0 bases, and 11 bases lay outside the gene matches. The V gene's germline CDR1 is LGHNA and CDR2 YSLEER. This CDR3 has 18 residues. This clone was seen only a few times. TCRdb's table, derived via immunoSEQ multiplex PCR, lists solely in-frame clones and lacks some. This sample carries some 87,000 clones, around 85% of them seen once, and the ten largest clones take around 25%. This TCR was sampled from a man older than 75 with active or convalescent COVID-19. The sequencing input was peripheral blood. The V and J genes are TRBV4-3 and TRBJ1-1; TRBD1 agrees at 10 bases. As DNA, the CDR3 is TGCGCCAGCAGCCAAGATTCTGGGACAGGGGCTATCCTCACTGAAGCTTTCTTT. It is translated as CASSQDSGTGAILTEAFF.